This TCR beta chain was recorded in a study of long-term antiretroviral therapy in people with HIV (dated by TCRdb to 2021 to 2024). For context, the study as a whole: The earliest samples were collected approximately a decade before the 2015 WHO recommendation for immediate ART, a period when ART was typically delayed until CD4 counts fell. Of the 30 to 35 participants with HIV, approximately twelve were female. The cohort contributed roughly 200 cryopreserved PBMC samples from about 33 adults with confirmed HIV infection, collected serially over a mean of around 6 years (range 1-12). No cross-contamination during QIAcube processing turned up in test extractions that ran a monoclonal T-cell line alongside 33 polyclonal samples. Whether ART initiation and durable HIV suppression were associated with changes in peripheral blood TRB repertoire composition and diversity was tested in a retrospective serial study. Beyond this particular receptor, the publication reports: Owing to limited PBMC availability, only the TCR beta chain was sequenced, without alpha chain pairing. The samples were dated from about 2004 to 2018, and the ART regimens that were used may be less effective than current ART regimens. Unsorted PBMC were profiled instead of sorted CD4+ and CD8+ T cells because pre-ART samples had limited cell numbers. The repertoire was dominated across all time points by expanded TRB clones identified before ART initiation, although this dominance was seen to fluctuate and to decrease in many PLHIV after ART. Starting ART was linked to a significant rise in TRB diversity, yet even with long-term ART the diversity remained significantly lower than in transplant donor controls. No data were available on ART adherence, viral resistance or therapy changes, limiting inferences about post-ART repertoire changes. CDR3 length ranges in HIV repertoires were narrower than in controls, and network structure suggested an antigen-experienced repertoire with only a slight naive shift after ART.

From the germline V gene, CDR1 is MDHEN and CDR2 is SYDVKM. From the cysteine up to the phenylalanine, the CDR3 has a length of 16 residues. Only the CDR3 DNA stays, 48 bases, in frame from base 1. V is pared back by 3 bases and J by 0 bases, with 12 bases lying between the germline termini. Comments on this clone: Its antigen has not been determined. No much larger clone is present one base from it, and per-base qualities are unavailable.

Inclusion was restricted to participants for whom at least one PBMC sample before ART initiation and at least two post-ART samples were available. Every participant with HIV received treatment in the United States of America. Before DNA extraction, cryopreserved samples of about 0.9-11 million PBMC were thawed and then washed. At the time of the earliest PBMC sample, participants with HIV were aged between roughly 20 and 54 years. Per participant, PBMC samples came from 1-4 timepoints prior to ART initiation and 2-8 timepoints following ART initiation, for a median of 7 samples. Serial HIV viral load, CD4+ T-cell count, ART history and demographic data were obtained for every participant. A Qiagen kit on a QIAcube was used to extract genomic DNA from unsorted PBMC, with samples processed in batches of 12. The immunoSEQ hsTCRB v3.0 assay was used at survey level resolution for TRB variable region sequencing. TRB sequencing targeted a depth of roughly 35,000-55,000 T-cell genomes per sample. TRB libraries were pooled and sequenced on an Illumina MiSeq using a v3 150-cycle kit. The paper's data handling went like this. Analysis of repertoires was carried out in R inside a reproducible Nextflow workflow spanning QC, data transformation and analysis. LymphoSeq2, an R package for exploring AIRR-Seq data, was used to implement custom analyses. After excluding several samples that yielded fewer than 5000 total TRB sequences, around 190 HIV repertoires remained for analysis. Among the approximately 190 retained HIV repertoires, approximately 59 were collected before ART initiation and approximately 130 after ART initiation. Each repertoire was downsampled to 5000 TRB nucleotide sequences, and summary statistics were averaged across 100 downsampling iterations. Only TRB sequences with CDR3 regions of at least seven amino acids were retained for analysis. Two measures captured diversity: a Shannon entropy-derived clonality score and the Gini coefficient. Repertoire networks linked the top 5000 CDR3 amino acid sequences whenever two sequences differed by an edit distance of one. Antigen specificity groups and MHC restriction were predicted for TRB CDR3 amino acid sequences with GLIPH2. CDR3 amino acid sequences were matched against VDJdb and McPAS-TCR to flag known CMV, EBV, HIV or tissue antigen associations. Pre-ART, post-ART and control groups were compared with Wilcoxon signed-rank tests and Holm-Bonferroni correction. Not all clones reach the TCRdb copy of this immuneACCESS table, which keeps in-frame sequences only. Checked studies attribute under half of the gap to unresolved V genes and leave the rest unexplained. The V and J calls and clone size come from that table; D and trimming were worked out from the DNA. This sample comprises fewer than 45,000 clones, 80% of them detected only once. The ten largest clones represent 5.8% of the sample.

The clonotype comes from a man aged 25 to 45 with HIV. The material was unsorted PBMCs, obtained 3.4 years after starting antiretroviral therapy. Recombination connected TRBV28 to TRBJ2-1, and the D gene may be TRBD2, 6 bases matching. The nucleotides are TGTGCCAGCAGTTTGGAGGGGCGGGCCTCCTACAATGAGCAGTTCTTC. The resulting protein is CASSLEGRASYNEQFF.